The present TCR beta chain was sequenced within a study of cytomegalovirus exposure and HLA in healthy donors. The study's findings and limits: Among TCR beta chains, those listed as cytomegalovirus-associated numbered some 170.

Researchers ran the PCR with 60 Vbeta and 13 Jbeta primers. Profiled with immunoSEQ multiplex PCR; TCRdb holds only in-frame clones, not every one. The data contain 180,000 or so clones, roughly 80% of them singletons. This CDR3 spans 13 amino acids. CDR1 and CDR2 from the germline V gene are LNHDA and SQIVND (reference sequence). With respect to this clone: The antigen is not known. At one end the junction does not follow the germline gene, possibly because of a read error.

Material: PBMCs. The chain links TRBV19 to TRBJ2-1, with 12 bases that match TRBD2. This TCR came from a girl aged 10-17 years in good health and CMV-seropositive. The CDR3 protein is CASSKSTSGSKVF. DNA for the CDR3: TGTGCCAGTAGTAAATCGACTAGCGGGAGTAAGGTCTTC.